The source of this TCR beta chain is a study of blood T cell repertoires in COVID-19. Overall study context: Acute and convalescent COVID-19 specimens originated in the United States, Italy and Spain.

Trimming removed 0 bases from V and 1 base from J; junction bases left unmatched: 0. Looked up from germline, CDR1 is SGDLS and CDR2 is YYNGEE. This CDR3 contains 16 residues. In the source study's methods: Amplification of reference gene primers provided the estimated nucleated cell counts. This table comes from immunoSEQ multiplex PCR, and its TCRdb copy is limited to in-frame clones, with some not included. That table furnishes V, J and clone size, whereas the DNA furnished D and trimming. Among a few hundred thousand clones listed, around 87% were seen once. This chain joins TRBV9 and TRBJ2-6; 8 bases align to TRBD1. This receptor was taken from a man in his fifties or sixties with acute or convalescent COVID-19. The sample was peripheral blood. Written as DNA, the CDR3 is TGTGCCAGCAGCGTAGGGGACAGGTCTGGGGCCAACGTCCTGACTTTC. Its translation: CASSVGDRSGANVLTF.